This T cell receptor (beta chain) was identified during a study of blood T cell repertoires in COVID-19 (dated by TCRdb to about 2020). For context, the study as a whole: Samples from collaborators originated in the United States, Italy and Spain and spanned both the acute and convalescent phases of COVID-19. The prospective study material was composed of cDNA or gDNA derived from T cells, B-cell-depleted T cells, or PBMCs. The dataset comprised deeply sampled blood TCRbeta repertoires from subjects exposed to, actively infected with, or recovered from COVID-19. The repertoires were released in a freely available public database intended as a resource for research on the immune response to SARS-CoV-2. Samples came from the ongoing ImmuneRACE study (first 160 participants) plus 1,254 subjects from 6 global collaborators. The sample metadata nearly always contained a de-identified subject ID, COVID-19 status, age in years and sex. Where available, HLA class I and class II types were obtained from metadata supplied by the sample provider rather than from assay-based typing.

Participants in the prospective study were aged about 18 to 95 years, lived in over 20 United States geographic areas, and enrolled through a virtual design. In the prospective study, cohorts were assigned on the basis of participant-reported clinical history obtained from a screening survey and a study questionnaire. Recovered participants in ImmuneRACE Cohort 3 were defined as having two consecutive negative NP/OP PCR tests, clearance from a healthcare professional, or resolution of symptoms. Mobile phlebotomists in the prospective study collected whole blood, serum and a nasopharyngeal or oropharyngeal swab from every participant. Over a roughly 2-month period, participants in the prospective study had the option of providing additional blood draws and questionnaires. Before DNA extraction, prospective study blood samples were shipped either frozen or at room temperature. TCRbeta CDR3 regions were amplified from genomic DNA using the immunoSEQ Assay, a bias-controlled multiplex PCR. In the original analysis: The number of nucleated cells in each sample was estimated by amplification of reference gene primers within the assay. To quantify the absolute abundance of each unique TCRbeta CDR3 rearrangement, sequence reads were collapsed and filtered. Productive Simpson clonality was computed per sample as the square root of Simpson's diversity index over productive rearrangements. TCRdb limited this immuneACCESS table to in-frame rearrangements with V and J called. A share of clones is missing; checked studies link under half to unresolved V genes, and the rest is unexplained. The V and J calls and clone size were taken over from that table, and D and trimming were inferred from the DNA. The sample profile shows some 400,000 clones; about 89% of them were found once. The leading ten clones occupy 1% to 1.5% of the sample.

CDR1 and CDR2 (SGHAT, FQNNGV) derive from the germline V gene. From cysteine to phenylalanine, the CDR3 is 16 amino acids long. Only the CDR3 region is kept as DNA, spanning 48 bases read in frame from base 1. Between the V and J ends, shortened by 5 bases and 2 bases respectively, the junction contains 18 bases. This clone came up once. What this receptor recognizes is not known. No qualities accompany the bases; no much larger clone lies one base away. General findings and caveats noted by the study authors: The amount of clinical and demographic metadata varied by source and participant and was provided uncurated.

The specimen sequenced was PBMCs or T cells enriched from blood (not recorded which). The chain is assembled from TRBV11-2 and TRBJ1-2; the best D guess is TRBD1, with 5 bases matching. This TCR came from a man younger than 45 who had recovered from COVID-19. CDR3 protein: CASSPLGAEPNYGYTF. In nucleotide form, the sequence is TGTGCCAGCAGCCCCCTAGGGGCCGAACCCAACTATGGCTACACCTTC.